A single sample gave rise to the 30 T cell receptor beta chains below, sequenced in a study of T cells in Graves' hyperthyroidism and ophthalmopathy. TCR beta CDR3 regions were amplified from RNA. Researchers ran a first-round RT-PCR on the TCR CDR3 using the HTBI primer set. TCRdb re-analysed the multiplex PCR reads in MiXCR, keeping a single row per CDR3 protein. The sample includes roughly 550,000 distinct CDR3 sequences, 15% to 20% seen only once; the top ten take around 32%. Sequencing used blood. Source of these receptors: a woman aged 25 to 45 with Graves' ophthalmopathy.

Only a few counts were recorded for this clonotype. The chain uses TRBV20-1 and TRBJ2-5; 7 bases agree with TRBD2. The germline gives CDR1 DFQATT, CDR2 SNEGSKA (reference sequence). This CDR3 contains 15 residues. Trimming at V came to 3 bases and at J to 3 bases, leaving 10 bases not matched to a gene. The CDR3 spells CSASLAGAPKETQYF. In DNA form, the CDR3 reads TGCAGTGCTAGCTTGGCGGGAGCACCCAAAGAGACCCAGTACTTC.

The chain couples TRBV11-2 to TRBJ1-1; weak D call: TRBD1 (5 bases). V lost 4 bases, J lost 3 bases, and 18 bases lay in between. Looked up from germline, CDR1 is SGHAT and CDR2 is FQNNGV. The CDR3 is made up of 16 amino acids. The CDR3 nucleotides are TGTGCCAGCAGCTCAGACCCCCTAAAGGGACACACTGAAGCTTTCTTT. Translation: CASSSDPLKGHTEAFF. Together with reference TRBV11-2 and TRBJ1-1, the CDR3 gives the full variable domain: EAGVAQSPRYKIIEKRQSVAFWCNPISGHATLYWYQQILGQGPKLLIQFQNNGVVDDSQLPKDRFSAERLKGVDSTLKIQPAKLEDSAVYLCASSSDPLKGHTEAFFGQGTRLTVV.

This clonotype showed up just a few times. The chain combines TRBV6-1 with TRBJ1-4; 8 positions agree with TRBD1. The V gene end was trimmed by 6 bases and the J gene end by 2 bases; junction bases not matched to a gene: 5. CDR3 size: 15 residues. Germline values: CDR1 MNHNS, CDR2 SASEGT. CDR3 sequence reads: CASRGRTGTNEKLFF. For the CDR3, the DNA is TGTGCCAGCAGGGGGAGGACAGGGACTAATGAAAAACTGTTTTTT.

DNA for the CDR3: TGCGCCAGCAGCTTTGGGGGGGCTGGGTACACTGAAGCTTTCTTT. Its translation is CASSFGGAGYTEAFF. The rearrangement uses TRBV5-1 and TRBJ1-1; possible D gene TRBD1, 6 bases. This CDR3 has 15 residues. The ends were cut back, 2 bases at V and 3 bases at J, with 14 bases in the middle. In germline, CDR1 is SGHRS, CDR2 YFSETQ.

The chain recombines TRBV24-1 with TRBJ2-5, with 10 bases fitting TRBD2. Germline trimming cut 7 bases from V and 1 base from J; bases unmatched to any gene: 11. Germline CDR1 is KGHDR and CDR2 is SFDVKD. This CDR3 is built from 17 residues. CDR3: CATSGLADGVPQETQYF. The CDR3 DNA reads TGTGCCACCAGCGGACTAGCGGATGGTGTGCCCCAAGAGACCCAGTACTTC.

In its sample, this clonotype was seen many times. The V and J genes are TRBV13 and TRBJ2-5, with a possible D match to TRBD2 (6 bases). Germline V gene sequence: CDR1 PRHDT, CDR2 FYEKMQ (reference sequence). The CDR3 totals 14 residues. The V and J ends lost 1 base and 6 bases respectively, with 12 bases between them. The CDR3 DNA is TGTGCCAGCAGCTTAGTCTCCCGGGAGCAGACCCAGTACTTC. Its protein is CASSLVSREQTQYF.

With regard to this clonotype: A read error may be the cause here, since a much bigger clone is one base away. The chain combines TRBV12-3 or TRBV12-4 with TRBJ2-7; D gene unclear. V lost 7 bases, J lost 2 bases, and 15 bases lay in between. The CDR3 is 14 residues long. CDR3 sequence: CASTPSPAAYEQYF. CDR3 nucleotide sequence: TGTGCCAGCACCCCGAGCCCGGCGGCCTACGAGCAGTACTTC.

In its sample, this clonotype was seen many times. This CDR3 reads CASSRTGSVGNYEQYF. The CDR3, as DNA: TGTGCCAGCAGCCGGACCGGGAGTGTTGGAAACTACGAGCAGTACTTC. The rearrangement links TRBV11-1 to TRBJ2-7; D might be TRBD2 (6 bases). Between the trimmed V and J ends, which lost 5 bases and 3 bases, there was a span of 20 bases. This CDR3 contains 16 residues. From germline, CDR1 is SGHAT and CDR2 FQDESV (reference sequence).

This clonotype came up many times. V gene TRBV7-2 combines with J gene TRBJ2-1; D unresolved. Germline CDR1 and CDR2: SGHTA and FQGNSA. V lost 5 bases and J 5 bases, leaving 13 bases between the germline ends. There are 14 residues in the CDR3. This chain's CDR3 is CASSGRWLNNEQFF. The CDR3 DNA reads TGTGCCAGCAGCGGCCGTTGGTTAAACAATGAGCAGTTCTTC.

This sequence joins TRBV29-1 and TRBJ2-7; perhaps TRBD2 as D (5 bases). Germline V gives CDR1 SQVTM, CDR2 ANQGSEA. The CDR3 runs to 12 residues. Trimming stripped 5 bases from V and 5 bases from J, with 13 bases between. The CDR3 bases are TGCAGCGTTTCGGACTTCCAGAACGAGCAGTACTTC. This codes for CSVSDFQNEQYF.

This chain links TRBV20-1 with TRBJ1-4; TRBD1 matches at 8 bases. Germline-derived CDR1 and CDR2 are DFQATT and SNEGSKA (reference sequence). This CDR3 comprises 14 residues. The trim removed 0 bases at V and 6 bases at J, leaving 3 bases unmatched. The CDR3 protein is CSARETGDHEKLFF. In DNA, the CDR3 is TGCAGTGCTAGAGAGACAGGGGATCATGAAAAACTGTTTTTT.

The rearrangement links TRBV29-1 to TRBJ2-3; 7 bases fit TRBD2. The CDR3 has 15 amino acids. The V and J ends lost 5 bases and 3 bases, in that order; junction bases with no gene match: 11. Germline loops: CDR1 SQVTM, CDR2 ANQGSEA. This CDR3 reads CSVSLGQGGTDTQYF. Here the CDR3 DNA reads TGCAGCGTTTCTCTCGGGCAGGGAGGGACAGATACGCAGTATTTT.

As concerns this clonotype: A much larger clone is a single base away; this may be a read error. V usage is TRBV20-1 and J usage is TRBJ2-3, with D hard to call. This CDR3 is 11 amino acids long. The V gene lost 3 bases and the J gene lost 2 bases, with 3 bases spanning the gap. Germline-derived CDR1 and CDR2 are DFQATT and SNEGSKA (reference sequence). CDR3 sequence reads: CSASYTDTQYF. CDR3 nucleotides: TGCAGTGCTAGTTACACAGATACGCAGTATTTT.

The rearrangement joins TRBV10-2 to TRBJ2-3, with TRBD2 as a possible D gene (5 bases). The CDR3 has 15 amino acids. Per germline, CDR1 WSHSY and CDR2 SAAADI. Trimming left V 5 bases short and J 4 bases short, with 16 bases between. The CDR3 DNA reads TGCGCCAGCAGTAATGAGGGTCTATATGCAGATACGCAGTATTTT. This gives the protein CASSNEGLYADTQYF.

The chain couples TRBV11-2 to TRBJ2-6, with D uncertain. V was pared by 2 bases and J by 0 bases, with 5 bases between. Germline lookup yields CDR1 SGHAT and CDR2 FQNNGV. This CDR3 comprises 15 residues. The CDR3 DNA reads TGTGCCAGCAGCTTATCCAACTCTGGGGCCAACGTCCTGACTTTC. Its translation is CASSLSNSGANVLTF.

Regarding this clonotype: Relative to the germline gene, one junction end is altered; a read error may explain this. The chain uses TRBV7-9 and TRBJ1-1; TRBD1 is a possible D gene (6 bases). The germline gives CDR1 SEHNR, CDR2 FQNEAQ (reference sequence). The CDR3 runs to 17 residues. Here the CDR3 reads CAGSLGSRGPANTEAFF. The CDR3 bases are TGTGCCGGCAGCTTAGGGTCCAGGGGACCGGCGAACACTGAAGCTTTCTTT.

This clonotype was picked up many times. The junction differs from germline at one of its ends, possibly a read error. V and J are TRBV20-1 and TRBJ2-3; TRBD2 matches 12 bases. The CDR3 is made up of 16 amino acids. Germline V lookup: CDR1 DFQATT, CDR2 SNEGSKA (reference sequence). The CDR3 spells CSAGEPSGRASDTQYF. As DNA, the CDR3 is TGCAGTGCTGGAGAGCCTAGCGGGAGGGCATCCGATACGCAGTATTTT.

This sequence joins TRBV4-3 and TRBJ2-3; no clear D gene. The CDR3 runs to 15 residues. CDR1 and CDR2 from the germline V gene are LGHNA and YSLEER. V shed 2 bases and J shed 6 bases, with 15 bases lying between them. CDR3 bases: TGCGCCAGCAGCCAAACGGACCCCTCCGCCGATACGCAGTATTTT. Translation gives CASSQTDPSADTQYF.

This clonotype was counted between two and nine times. The rearrangement links TRBV27 to TRBJ2-5; D may be TRBD2 (6 bases). The CDR3 is 14 amino acids. Between the trimmed V and J ends, which lost 4 bases and 0 bases, there was a span of 9 bases. Germline assignment: CDR1 MNHEY and CDR2 SMNVEV (reference sequence). Written as DNA, the CDR3 is TGTGCCAGCAGTTCCGGGACTTACCAAGAGACCCAGTACTTC. Translated: CASSSGTYQETQYF.

This clonotype was found many times. The V call is TRBV7-9, the J call TRBJ2-5, with D perhaps matching TRBD1 (5 bases). Trimming removed 5 bases from V and 5 bases from J, with 15 bases in between. The CDR3 totals 14 residues. CDR1 and CDR2 from the germline V gene are SEHNR and FQNEAQ (reference sequence). CDR3 amino acids: CASSPRKGVETQYF. The CDR3 DNA sequence: TGTGCCAGCAGCCCAAGGAAAGGGGTGGAGACCCAGTACTTC.

This clonotype showed up many times. The chain combines TRBV6-1 with TRBJ1-5, with D possibly matching TRBD1 (6 bases). The CDR3 extends over 17 amino acids. Germline-derived CDR1 and CDR2 are MNHNS and SASEGT. V lost 6 bases to trimming and J lost 0 bases, with 18 bases between them. The CDR3 sequence: CASSGGAGAYSNQPQHF. The CDR3 nucleotides read TGTGCCAGCAGCGGGGGGGCAGGGGCCTATAGCAATCAGCCCCAGCATTTT.

V and J are TRBV2 and TRBJ2-5, with 7 nucleotides matching TRBD1. CDR3 length equals 15 residues. Germline V gene sequence: CDR1 SNHLY, CDR2 FYNNEI. The ends lost 5 bases at V and 4 bases at J; junction bases unmatched: 10. For the CDR3, the DNA is TGTGCCAGCAGTTCCCGGGACAGCATCGGAGAGACCCAGTACTTC. The encoded protein is CASSSRDSIGETQYF. The full variable domain, completed using reference TRBV2 and TRBJ2-5, is EPEVTQTPSHQVTQMGQEVILRCVPISNHLYFYWYRQILGQKVEFLVSFYNNEISEKSEIFDDQFSVERPDGSNFTLKIRSTKLEDSAMYFCASSSRDSIGETQYFGPGTRLLVL.

This clonotype was seen repeatedly, ten times or more. The V call is TRBV11-1, the J call TRBJ2-2; 9 bases fit TRBD1. V gave up 8 bases and J gave up 8 bases; unmatched junction bases: 6. CDR3 size: 13 residues. The V gene's germline CDR1 is SGHAT and CDR2 FQDESV (reference sequence). CDR3 DNA sequence: TGTGCCAGCGGCCACAGGGGGCCTGGGGAGCTGTTTTTT. Its translation is CASGHRGPGELFF.

There are many counts of this clonotype. This chain links TRBV28 with TRBJ2-1, with D possibly being TRBD2 (5 bases). V gave up 4 bases and J gave up 10 bases, with 11 bases separating them. This CDR3 is built from 12 residues. The germline CDR1 and CDR2 sequences are MDHEN and SYDVKM. The CDR3 region is CASSYSGGEQFF. In nucleotides, the CDR3 is TGTGCCAGCAGTTATTCTGGAGGAGAGCAGTTCTTC.

V usage is TRBV28 and J usage is TRBJ2-5; 8 nucleotides match TRBD2. V trimming: 2 bases; J trimming: 2 bases; junction bases outside the gene matches: 7. The CDR3 is 16 residues long. Germline V gene sequence: CDR1 MDHEN, CDR2 SYDVKM. In DNA, the CDR3 is TGTGCCAGCAGTTTAAACCCCGGGAGGGGTCAAGAGACCCAGTACTTC. Translation: CASSLNPGRGQETQYF.

This clonotype was seen at least ten times. V usage is TRBV2 and J usage is TRBJ2-1; D is perhaps TRBD2 (5 bases). Germline V lookup: CDR1 SNHLY, CDR2 FYNNEI. V lost 7 bases and J lost 5, with 15 bases in between. This CDR3 has 14 amino acids. The CDR3 DNA reads as TGTGCCAGCAACCCCCGGGGAGCCGACAATGAGCAGTTCTTC. Protein sequence: CASNPRGADNEQFF.

This clonotype was seen only a few times. The chain is built from TRBV29-1 and TRBJ2-1; D may match TRBD1 or TRBD2 (5 bases each). This CDR3 comprises 14 residues. Looked up from germline, CDR1 is SQVTM and CDR2 is ANQGSEA. The ends were cut back, 6 bases at V and 8 bases at J, with 20 bases in the middle. The CDR3 DNA reads TGCAGCGTCCCGGGACCAATTATTCTCCATGAGCAGTTCTTC. Amino acids: CSVPGPIILHEQFF.

With regard to this clonotype: The conserved phenylalanine or tryptophan is not found at the CDR3 terminus, so this likely reflects a read error. The J gene is TRBJ1-2, the V gene TRBV28, with TRBD1 matching over 7 bases. This CDR3 contains 15 residues. Germline V CDR1 and CDR2: MDHEN, SYDVKM. Trimming cost V 4 bases and J 6 bases; bases outside gene matches: 11. The DNA of the CDR3 is TGTGCCAGCAGTTATGGGACAGTGAAGGTTGATGGCTACACCGTC. Translation gives CASSYGTVKVDGYTV.

This clonotype was counted only a few times. The gene calls are TRBV3-1 and TRBJ2-7, with a tentative D call TRBD2 (6 bases). Germline V lookup: CDR1 LGHDT, CDR2 YNNKEL (reference sequence). V lost 3 bases and J 2 bases, leaving 14 bases between the germline ends. This CDR3 spans 15 amino acids. The CDR3 loop is CASSHSGLLTYEQYF. The DNA for the CDR3 is TGTGCCAGCAGCCACTCGGGACTTCTTACCTACGAGCAGTACTTC.

The chain couples TRBV5-4 to TRBJ1-5; 7 bases match TRBD1. The trim removed 4 bases at V and 7 bases at J, leaving 14 bases unmatched. CDR3 length: 16 amino acids. Germline CDR1 is SGHNT and CDR2 is YYREEE (reference sequence). CDR3 coding DNA: TGTGCCAGCAGCGTGGGGGGGACAGTCCCTGGGCAGCCCCAGCATTTT. Its translation is CASSVGGTVPGQPQHF.